One and the same sample provided the 18 T cell receptor beta chains below, sequenced in a study of breast tumors, draining lymph nodes, adjacent tissues. Axillary draining lymph nodes of breast cancer patients supplied the node samples. Each CDR3 protein is one row after TCRdb ran MiXCR on the multiplex PCR reads. The table lists around 300,000 distinct CDR3 sequences, over 30% of them singletons, with about 1% in the top ten. Sequenced sample: axillary lymph node tissue. These receptors were taken from a female donor with breast cancer. Some clones in this sample may be carry-over from other donors' samples.

This clonotype appeared many times. The CDR3 DNA is TGTGCCAGCAGCCAGAGACCGGGACTACGAGTCAATGAGCAGTTCTTC. Its protein is CASSQRPGLRVNEQFF. This chain joins TRBV7-6 and TRBJ2-1, with 7 positions matching TRBD2. The CDR3 extends over 16 amino acids. V gave up 5 bases and J gave up 6 bases; unmatched junction bases: 13. CDR1 SGHVS and CDR2 FNYEAQ come from the germline V gene.

There are many counts of this clonotype. The chain has TRBV20-1 and TRBJ1-4; 8 bases align to TRBD1. The CDR3 has 11 residues. Germline V lookup: CDR1 DFQATT, CDR2 SNEGSKA (reference sequence). In DNA, the CDR3 is TGCAGCGGACAGGGAGGGGAAAAACTGTTTTTT. Residues: CSGQGGEKLFF.

Worth noting for this clonotype: A much bigger clone sits one base away, suggesting this may be a read error. J is TRBJ2-7 and V is TRBV12-3 or TRBV12-4; tentatively, D is TRBD2 (6 bases). The CDR3 length is 12 residues. The CDR3 loop reads CVSTLGGSEQYF. In DNA, the CDR3 is TGTGTCAGCACCTTGGGGGGAAGCGAGCAGTACTTC.

This clonotype occurred many times. The chain uses TRBV10-1 and TRBJ2-3; no reliable D call. The CDR3 runs to 15 residues. V shed 6 bases and J shed 1 base, with 14 bases lying between them. Looked up from germline, CDR1 is WNHNN and CDR2 is SYGVQD (reference sequence). The CDR3 spells CASSRHDQRTDTQYF. CDR3 bases: TGCGCCAGCAGCCGACACGACCAACGCACAGATACGCAGTATTTT.

This clonotype showed up just a few times. The chain joins TRBV5-4 to TRBJ2-1; D remains ambiguous. Germline values: CDR1 SGHNT, CDR2 YYREEE (reference sequence). Trimming shortened V by 4 bases and J by 9 bases, and 11 bases separated the two germline ends. The CDR3 is 12 amino acids. Written as DNA, the CDR3 is TGTGCCAGCAGCAACCTAGGTACTGAGCAGTTCTTC. This codes for CASSNLGTEQFF.

In regard to this clonotype: Sequence at one end of the junction differs from germline and may be a read error. This chain joins TRBV9 and TRBJ2-1, with D possibly TRBD2 on 6 matching bases. The CDR3 runs 15 residues. Germline CDR1 reads SGDLS; CDR2 reads YYNGEE. CDR3 loop: CASSVQPGVYNERFF. CDR3 bases: TGTGCCAGCAGCGTCCAACCGGGAGTGTACAATGAGCGGTTCTTC.

In the case of this clonotype: It may be a read error: a sequence one base away is much more abundant. The chain uses TRBV5-5 and TRBJ1-4; D is possibly TRBD1 (5 bases). CDR3 length: 14 amino acids. V lost 2 bases and J lost 3, with 8 bases in between. CDR1 is SGHKS and CDR2 is YYEKEE in the germline V gene (reference sequence). The CDR3 loop is CASSFRGPNEKLFF. CDR3 nucleotides: TGTGCCAGCAGCTTCCGGGGCCCTAATGAAAAACTGTTTTTT.

This clonotype was seen at least ten times. The CDR3 DNA sequence: TGCAGTGCTCACCAGCGCGGGAACAACGAGCAGTACTTC. Residues: CSAHQRGNNEQYF. This sequence joins TRBV20-1 and TRBJ2-7; D might be TRBD2 (6 bases). V lost 5 bases and J lost 5, with 16 bases in between. From germline, CDR1 is DFQATT and CDR2 SNEGSKA (reference sequence). The CDR3 is made up of 13 amino acids.

This chain connects TRBV20-1 to TRBJ1-1; D unclear. Germline CDR1 reads DFQATT; CDR2 reads SNEGSKA (reference sequence). This CDR3 has 15 residues. Trimming pared 6 bases from V and 1 base from J, leaving 18 bases between. This CDR3 is CSAPRGNSKNTEAFF. CDR3 bases: TGCAGTGCCCCCCGAGGGAACAGCAAGAACACTGAAGCTTTCTTT.

This clonotype showed up many times. This chain joins TRBV20-1 and TRBJ2-2; no definite D call. Germline V gene lookup returns CDR1 DFQATT and CDR2 SNEGSKA (reference sequence). Trimming removed 2 bases at V and 4 bases at J, with 8 bases between. The CDR3 sequence is 13 residues long. The chain's CDR3 is CSARPTGTGELFF. In DNA form, the CDR3 reads TGCAGTGCTAGACCGACTGGCACCGGGGAGCTGTTTTTT.

There are a few counts of this clonotype. The chain has TRBV3-1 and TRBJ2-2, with D perhaps matching TRBD1 or TRBD2 (5 bases each). The CDR3 is made up of 12 amino acids. Looked up from germline, CDR1 is LGHDT and CDR2 is YNNKEL (reference sequence). Trimming left V 2 bases short and J 8 bases short, with 6 bases between. In DNA, the CDR3 is TGTGCCAGCAGCCAATGGGGGGGGGAGCTGTTTTTT. The encoded protein is CASSQWGGELFF.

J is TRBJ2-5 and V is TRBV28; D gene uncertain. Germline lookup yields CDR1 MDHEN and CDR2 SYDVKM. Trimming pared 7 bases from V and 9 bases from J, leaving 24 bases between. CDR3 length equals 15 residues. CDR3 region: CASTPPGPLRSSQYF. CDR3 nucleotides: TGTGCCAGCACCCCCCCGGGCCCCTTAAGATCGTCCCAGTACTTC.

This clonotype came up many times. The V gene is TRBV6-4, the J gene TRBJ1-6; 7 bases line up with TRBD1. Germline CDR1 and CDR2: MRHNA and SNTAGT. The CDR3 is 18 amino acids. V trimming: 2 bases; J trimming: 7 bases; junction bases outside the gene matches: 14. CDR3 sequence (DNA): TGTGCCAGCAGTGACGGCCCAACTACCGGGACAGCGAATTCACCCCTCCACTTT. Its protein is CASSDGPTTGTANSPLHF.

This clonotype came up many times. The V call is TRBV6-6, the J call TRBJ1-5; maybe TRBD1 (5 bases). V was trimmed by 4 bases and J by 0 bases, leaving 13 bases between them. The germline CDR1 and CDR2 sequences are MNHNY and SVGAGI (reference sequence). The CDR3 covers 16 residues. The CDR3 loop is CASSLKTGTSNQPQHF. The CDR3, as DNA: TGTGCCAGCAGTTTAAAAACCGGGACTAGCAATCAGCCCCAGCATTTT.

The chain has TRBV11-2 and TRBJ2-2, with 8 bases identical to TRBD2. This CDR3 has 14 residues. The V gene end was trimmed by 1 base and the J gene end by 6 bases; junction bases not matched to a gene: 1. Germline CDR1 SGHAT, CDR2 FQNNGV. The CDR3 loop reads CASSLAGGPGELFF. In DNA, the CDR3 is TGTGCCAGCAGCTTAGCGGGAGGGCCCGGGGAGCTGTTTTTT.

At least ten counts were recorded for this clonotype. The V and J genes are TRBV24-1 and TRBJ2-1; the match to TRBD2 covers 10 bases. Trimming took 1 base from V and 7 from J; bases not matched to a gene: 3. Germline V gives CDR1 KGHDR, CDR2 SFDVKD. CDR3 length: 15 amino acids. The CDR3 sequence: CATSDFEREGNEQFF. DNA of the CDR3: TGTGCCACCAGTGATTTTGAGCGGGAGGGAAATGAGCAGTTCTTC.

The chain uses TRBV18 and TRBJ2-2, with 14 nucleotides matching TRBD2. V shed 6 bases, J shed 1 base, and the junction held 4 bases outside the gene matches. The CDR3 has 17 residues. Germline lookup yields CDR1 KGHSH and CDR2 LQKENI. The CDR3 sequence: CASSPGLAGVNTGELFF. CDR3 DNA sequence: TGTGCCAGCTCTCCGGGACTAGCGGGAGTGAACACCGGGGAGCTGTTTTTT.

This clonotype was seen many times. CDR3 coding DNA: TGTGCCAGCAGCTTAAATGCAGGGCAAGAGACCCAGTACTTC. Protein sequence: CASSLNAGQETQYF. The rearrangement joins TRBV11-2 to TRBJ2-5; D may be TRBD1 (5 bases). The CDR3 consists of 14 residues. V was cut by 2 bases and J by 2 bases, with 9 bases left in between. Looked up from germline, CDR1 is SGHAT and CDR2 is FQNNGV.